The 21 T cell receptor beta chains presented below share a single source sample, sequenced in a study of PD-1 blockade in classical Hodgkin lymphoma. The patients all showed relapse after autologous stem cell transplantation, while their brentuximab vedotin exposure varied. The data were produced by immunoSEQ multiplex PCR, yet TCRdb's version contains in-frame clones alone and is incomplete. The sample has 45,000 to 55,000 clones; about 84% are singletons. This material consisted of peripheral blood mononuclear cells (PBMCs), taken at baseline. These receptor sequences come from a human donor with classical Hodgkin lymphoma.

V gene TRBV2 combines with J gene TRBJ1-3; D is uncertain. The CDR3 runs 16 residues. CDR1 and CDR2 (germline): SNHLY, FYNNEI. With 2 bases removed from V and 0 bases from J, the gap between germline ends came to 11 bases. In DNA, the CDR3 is TGTGCCAGCAGTGAATTCCGGGCTTCCTCTGGAAACACCATATATTTT. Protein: CASSEFRASSGNTIYF. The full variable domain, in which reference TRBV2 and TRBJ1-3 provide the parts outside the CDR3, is EPEVTQTPSHQVTQMGQEVILRCVPISNHLYFYWYRQILGQKVEFLVSFYNNEISEKSEIFDDQFSVERPDGSNFTLKIRSTKLEDSAMYFCASSEFRASSGNTIYFGEGSWLTVV.

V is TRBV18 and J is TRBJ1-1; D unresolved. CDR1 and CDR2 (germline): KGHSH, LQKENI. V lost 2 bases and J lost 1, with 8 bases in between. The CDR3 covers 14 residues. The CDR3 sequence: CASSPTPTNTEAFF. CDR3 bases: TGTGCCAGCTCACCAACGCCTACGAACACTGAAGCTTTCTTT.

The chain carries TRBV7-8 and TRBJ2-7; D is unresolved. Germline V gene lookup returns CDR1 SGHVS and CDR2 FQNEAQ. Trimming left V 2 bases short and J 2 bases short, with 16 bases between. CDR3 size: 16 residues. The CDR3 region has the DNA TGTGCCAGCAGCTTAAGACTCCCCCGAGTCACCTACGAGCAGTACGTC. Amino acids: CASSLRLPRVTYEQYV.

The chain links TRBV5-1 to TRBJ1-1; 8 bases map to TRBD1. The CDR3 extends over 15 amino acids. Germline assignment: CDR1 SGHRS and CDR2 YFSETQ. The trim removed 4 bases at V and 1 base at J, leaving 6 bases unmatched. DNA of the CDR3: TGCGCCAGCAGCCCCGGGGGACAGGAGAACACTGAAGCTTTCTTT. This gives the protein CASSPGGQENTEAFF.

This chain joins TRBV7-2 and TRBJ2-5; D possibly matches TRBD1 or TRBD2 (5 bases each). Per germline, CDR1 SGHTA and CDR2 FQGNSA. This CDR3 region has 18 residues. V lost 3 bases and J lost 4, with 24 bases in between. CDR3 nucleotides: TGTGCCAGCAGCTTCGAAATGCCCGGGACGGGTACGCTAGAGACCCAGTACTTC. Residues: CASSFEMPGTGTLETQYF.

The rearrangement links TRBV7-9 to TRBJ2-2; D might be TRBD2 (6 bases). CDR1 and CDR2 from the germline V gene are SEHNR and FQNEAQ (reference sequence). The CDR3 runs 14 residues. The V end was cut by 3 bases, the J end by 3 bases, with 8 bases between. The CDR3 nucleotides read TGTGCCAGCAGCTTGGCGGGACACACCGGGGAGCTGTTTTTT. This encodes CASSLAGHTGELFF.

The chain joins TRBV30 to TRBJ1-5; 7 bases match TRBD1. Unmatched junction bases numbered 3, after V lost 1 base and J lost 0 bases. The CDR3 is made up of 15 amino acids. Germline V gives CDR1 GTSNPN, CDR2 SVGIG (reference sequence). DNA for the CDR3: TGTGCCTGGAGTGGCAGGGGGGTTAGCAATCAGCCCCAGCATTTT. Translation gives CAWSGRGVSNQPQHF.

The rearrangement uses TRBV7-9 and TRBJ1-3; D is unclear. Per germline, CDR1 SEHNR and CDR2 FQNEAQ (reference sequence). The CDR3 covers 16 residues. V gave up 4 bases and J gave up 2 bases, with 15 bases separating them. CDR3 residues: CASSSRPLTAGNTIYF. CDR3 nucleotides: TGTGCCAGCAGCTCCCGACCCCTGACCGCTGGAAACACCATATATTTT.

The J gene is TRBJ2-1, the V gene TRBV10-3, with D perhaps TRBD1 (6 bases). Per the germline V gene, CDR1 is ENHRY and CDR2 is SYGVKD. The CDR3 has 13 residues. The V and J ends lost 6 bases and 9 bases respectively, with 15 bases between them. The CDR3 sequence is CAISLGQIGEQFF. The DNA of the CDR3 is TGTGCCATCAGCCTCGGACAGATCGGTGAGCAGTTCTTC.

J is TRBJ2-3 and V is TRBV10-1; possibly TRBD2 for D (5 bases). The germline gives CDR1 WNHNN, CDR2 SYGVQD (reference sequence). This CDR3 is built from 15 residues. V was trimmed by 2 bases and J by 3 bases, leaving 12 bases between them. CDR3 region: CASSEGLTQTDTQYF. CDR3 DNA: TGCGCCAGCAGTGAGGGACTTACGCAAACAGATACGCAGTATTTT.

CDR3 in amino acids: CASSIGPLAPSTDTQYF. CDR3 nucleotides: TGTGCCAGTAGTATAGGCCCACTAGCGCCTAGCACAGATACGCAGTATTTT. V and J are TRBV19 and TRBJ2-3, with TRBD2 identical over 7 bases. CDR3 length: 17 residues. CDR1 is LNHDA and CDR2 is SQIVND in the germline V gene (reference sequence). V shed 1 base, J shed 0 bases, and the junction held 7 bases outside the gene matches.

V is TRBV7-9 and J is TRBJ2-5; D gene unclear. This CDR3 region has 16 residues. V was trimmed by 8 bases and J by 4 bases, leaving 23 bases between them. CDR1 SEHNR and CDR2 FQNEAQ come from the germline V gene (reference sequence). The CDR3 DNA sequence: TGTGCCAGCGCCACCGTCCCCACTGGAAGGCTAGAGACCCAGTACTTC. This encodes CASATVPTGRLETQYF. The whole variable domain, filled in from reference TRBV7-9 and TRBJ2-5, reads DTGVSQNPRHKITKRGQNVTFRCDPISEHNRLYWYRQTLGQGPEFLTYFQNEAQLEKSRLLSDRFSAERPKGSFSTLEIQRTEQGDSAMYLCASATVPTGRLETQYFGPGTRLLVL.

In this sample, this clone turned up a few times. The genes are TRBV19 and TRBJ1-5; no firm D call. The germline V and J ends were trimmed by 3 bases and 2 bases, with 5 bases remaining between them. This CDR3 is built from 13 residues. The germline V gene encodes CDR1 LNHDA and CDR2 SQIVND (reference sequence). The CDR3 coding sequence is TGTGCCAGTAGTATGAACCGCAATCAGCCCCAGCATTTT. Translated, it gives CASSMNRNQPQHF.

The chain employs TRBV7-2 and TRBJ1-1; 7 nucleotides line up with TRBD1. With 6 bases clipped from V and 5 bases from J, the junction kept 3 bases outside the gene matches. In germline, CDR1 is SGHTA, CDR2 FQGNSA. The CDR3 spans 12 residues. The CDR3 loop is CASRQGRTEAFF. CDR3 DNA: TGTGCCAGCAGACAGGGGAGGACTGAAGCTTTCTTT.

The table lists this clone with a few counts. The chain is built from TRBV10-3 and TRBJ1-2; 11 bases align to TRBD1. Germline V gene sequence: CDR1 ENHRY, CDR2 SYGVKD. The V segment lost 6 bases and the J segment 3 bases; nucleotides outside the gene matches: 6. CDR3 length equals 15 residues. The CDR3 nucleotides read TGTGCCATCAGGGAGGAGGGACAGGGGGACTATGGCTACACCTTC. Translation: CAIREEGQGDYGYTF.

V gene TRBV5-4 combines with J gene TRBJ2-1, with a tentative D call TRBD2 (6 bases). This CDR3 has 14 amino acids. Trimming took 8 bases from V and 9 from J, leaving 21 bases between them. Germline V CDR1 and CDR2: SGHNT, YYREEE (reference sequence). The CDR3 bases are TGTGCCAGTCACCCGCGAGTAGCGGAGGGTGAGCAGTTCTTC. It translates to CASHPRVAEGEQFF.

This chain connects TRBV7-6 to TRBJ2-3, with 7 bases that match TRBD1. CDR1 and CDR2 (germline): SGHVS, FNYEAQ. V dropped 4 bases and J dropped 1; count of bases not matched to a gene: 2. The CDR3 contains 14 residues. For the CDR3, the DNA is TGTGCCAGCAGCTCGAGGGGGCGCACAGATACGCAGTATTTT. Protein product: CASSSRGRTDTQYF.

The CDR3 here is CASSFFSTGGNEQFF. CDR3 DNA sequence: TGTGCCAGCAGCTTTTTTTCTACAGGGGGCAATGAGCAGTTCTTC. The chain employs TRBV5-5 and TRBJ2-1; 8 bases match TRBD1. The CDR3 is 15 residues long. The V gene end was trimmed by 2 bases and the J gene end by 6 bases; junction bases not matched to a gene: 7. Germline V gene lookup returns CDR1 SGHKS and CDR2 YYEKEE (reference sequence).

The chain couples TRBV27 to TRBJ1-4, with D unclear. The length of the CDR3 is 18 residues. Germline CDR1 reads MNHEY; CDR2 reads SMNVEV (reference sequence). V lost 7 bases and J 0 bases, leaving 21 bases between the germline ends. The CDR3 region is CASTKSSLYRSTNEKLFF. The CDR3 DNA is TGTGCCAGCACTAAATCATCCCTTTACAGATCAACTAATGAAAAACTGTTTTTT.

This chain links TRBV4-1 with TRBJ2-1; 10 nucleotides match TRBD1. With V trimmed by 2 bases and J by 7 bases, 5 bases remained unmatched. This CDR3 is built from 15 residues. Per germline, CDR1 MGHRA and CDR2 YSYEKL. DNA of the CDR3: TGCGCCAGCAGCCAACCGGACAGGGGGTCGAATGAGCAGTTCTTC. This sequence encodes CASSQPDRGSNEQFF.

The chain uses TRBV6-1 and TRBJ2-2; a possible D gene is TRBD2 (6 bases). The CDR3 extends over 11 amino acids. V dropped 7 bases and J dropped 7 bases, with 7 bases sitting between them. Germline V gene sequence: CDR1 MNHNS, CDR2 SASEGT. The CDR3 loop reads CASNGGGELFF. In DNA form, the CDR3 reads TGTGCCAGCAACGGGGGCGGGGAGCTGTTTTTT.